The TCR beta chain under discussion was sequenced for a study of CD8+ T cells in alopecia areata. Sequencing templates came from extracted RNA that was reverse transcribed into cDNA. Repertoires were generated with immunoSEQ multiplex PCR, while TCRdb's copy carries only in-frame clones and drops some. The sample lists under 300,000 clones; about three fifths were seen once. V dropped 1 base and J dropped 8 bases, with 11 bases sitting between them. CDR3 length: 14 amino acids. The germline V gene encodes CDR1 LGHNA and CDR2 YSLEER. The treatment here: oral pan-JAK inhibitor, 5-10 mg twice daily. The sample consisted of CD4+ T cells sorted from blood, taken between weeks 51 and 54, from a patient treated with tofacitinib. This sequence joins TRBV4-3 and TRBJ1-4; D uncertain. The TCR originated in a human donor with alopecia areata. This CDR3 reads CASSQVPHGEKLFF. In DNA form, the CDR3 reads TGCGCCAGCAGCCAAGTTCCCCATGGGGAAAAACTGTTTTTT.